This TCR beta chain was profiled in a study of blood T cell repertoires in COVID-19. Study details: Acute and convalescent COVID-19 samples came from the United States, Italy and Spain. PBMCs, B-cell-depleted T cells, or T cells provided the cDNA or gDNA that made up the material.

Those who participated ranged in age from about 18 to 95 years and resided in roughly 26 US areas. Cohort placement rested on clinical history that participants reported themselves. Sequencing was performed with immunoSEQ multiplex PCR; in TCRdb, only in-frame clones are kept and a portion is missing. The repertoire holds approximately 260,000 clones, with nearly 90% as singletons. The V end lost 5 bases, the J end lost 6 bases, and 8 bases lay between the germline ends. CDR3 size: 12 residues. Per the germline V gene, CDR1 is LGHNT and CDR2 is FRNRAP. Material: PBMCs or T cells enriched from blood (not recorded which). This clonotype was sampled from a woman aged 55-70 years who had recovered from COVID-19. J is TRBJ1-5 and V is TRBV12-5; D ambiguous. CDR3 nucleotides: TGTGCTAGTGGTCCTTGGCCTCAGCCCCAGCATTTT. This translates into CASGPWPQPQHF.